The 26 T cell receptor beta chains presented below share a single source sample, sequenced in a study of T cells in Graves' hyperthyroidism and ophthalmopathy. Amplification targeted TCR beta CDR3 regions from RNA transcripts. First-round RT-PCR with HTBI primers amplified the TCR CDR3 region. TCRdb re-derived calls from the multiplex PCR reads in MiXCR, one entry per CDR3 protein. The sample lists 660,000 or so distinct CDR3 sequences, less than 45% occurring once. Sequencing input: peripheral blood or thyroid tissue (not recorded which). The receptors here all came from an adult man with Graves' disease, either hyperthyroidism or ophthalmopathy (not recorded which).

The chain joins TRBV12-3 or TRBV12-4 to TRBJ1-2; D possibly corresponds to TRBD1 (5 bases). The CDR3 has 16 residues. V lost 3 bases and J lost 6, with 20 bases in between. The CDR3 DNA reads TGTGCCAGCAGTTTTGGGGCCGCGAACGTCAGGAATGGCTACACCTTC. Its translation is CASSFGAANVRNGYTF.

The chain uses TRBV5-4 and TRBJ1-2; D gene uncertain. V was cut by 4 bases and J by 4 bases, with 14 bases left in between. Germline CDR1 SGHNT, CDR2 YYREEE (reference sequence). The CDR3 loop spans 14 amino acids. In DNA, the CDR3 is TGTGCCAGCAGCGTTGTGGGCACCGCCTATGGCTACACCTTC. It specifies CASSVVGTAYGYTF.

The V gene is TRBV20-1, the J gene TRBJ1-2; perhaps TRBD1 as D (5 bases). CDR3 length: 11 amino acids. V gave up 3 bases and J gave up 8 bases, with 10 bases separating them. The germline gives CDR1 DFQATT, CDR2 SNEGSKA (reference sequence). The DNA for the CDR3 is TGCAGTGCTAGTCAGGGTAGGGGCTACACCTTC. This gives the protein CSASQGRGYTF.

The chain is built from TRBV7-2 and TRBJ2-7; 7 nucleotides agree with TRBD1. The ends lost 3 bases at V and 3 bases at J; junction bases unmatched: 11. This CDR3 is 16 amino acids long. CDR1 and CDR2 from the germline V gene are SGHTA and FQGNSA. The CDR3 spells CASSFRDSGDIYEQYF. The CDR3 DNA is TGTGCCAGCAGCTTCCGGGACAGCGGAGACATCTACGAGCAGTACTTC.

This clonotype was seen many times. The chain joins TRBV6-4 to TRBJ1-2, with 7 bases lining up with TRBD1. The CDR3 totals 16 residues. Germline CDR1 MRHNA, CDR2 SNTAGT. Germline trimming cut 6 bases from V and 4 bases from J; bases unmatched to any gene: 14. The DNA of the CDR3 is TGTGCCAGCAGCGAGAGCCCGGGACAGCCGAGCTATGGCTACACCTTC. It encodes CASSESPGQPSYGYTF.

The genes are TRBV14 and TRBJ2-2; D call uncertain. V was clipped by 8 bases and J by 0 bases, with 16 bases between them. The CDR3 loop spans 16 amino acids. From germline, CDR1 is SGHDN and CDR2 FVKESK. The CDR3 loop is CASSPQLPTNTGELFF. The CDR3 DNA reads TGTGCCAGCTCACCTCAGCTACCGACGAACACCGGGGAGCTGTTTTTT. Together with reference TRBV14 and TRBJ2-2, the CDR3 gives the full variable domain: EAGVTQFPSHSVIEKGQTVTLRCDPISGHDNLYWYRRVMGKEIKFLLHFVKESKQDESGMPNNRFLAERTGGTYSTLKVQPAELEDSGVYFCASSPQLPTNTGELFFGEGSRLTVL.

V and J are TRBV7-9 and TRBJ2-5; no definite D call. Per germline, CDR1 SEHNR and CDR2 FQNEAQ (reference sequence). The CDR3 runs to 15 residues. The V end was cut by 5 bases, the J end by 4 bases, with 17 bases between. The CDR3 DNA reads as TGTGCCAGCAGCCTTCTTTACCACCCCAGAGAGACCCAGTACTTC. It encodes CASSLLYHPRETQYF.

This clonotype has at least ten counts. The chain joins TRBV7-9 to TRBJ1-6; no reliable D call. Germline V gene lookup returns CDR1 SEHNR and CDR2 FQNEAQ (reference sequence). The length of the CDR3 is 13 residues. The V end lost 4 bases, the J end lost 8 bases, and 9 bases lay between the germline ends. The CDR3 protein is CASSSVRDSPLHF. In nucleotides, the CDR3 is TGTGCCAGCAGCTCCGTCCGGGATTCACCCCTCCACTTT.

This clonotype was seen ten or more times. The chain couples TRBV10-3 to TRBJ1-5, with TRBD1 matching 9 bases. The germline gives CDR1 ENHRY, CDR2 SYGVKD. This CDR3 is built from 14 residues. V dropped 3 bases and J dropped 6; count of bases not matched to a gene: 3. CDR3 in DNA: TGTGCCATCAGTGAACAGGGGGCGGGTCAGCCCCAGCATTTT. It yields the protein CAISEQGAGQPQHF.

This chain uses TRBV5-1 with TRBJ2-2, with D possibly TRBD2 on 5 matching bases. The CDR3 consists of 16 residues. The V end was cut by 4 bases, the J end by 0 bases, with 13 bases between. Germline V gene sequence: CDR1 SGHRS, CDR2 YFSETQ. CDR3 loop: CASSPGFGANTGELFF. CDR3 nucleotide sequence: TGCGCCAGCAGCCCGGGCTTCGGGGCGAACACCGGGGAGCTGTTTTTT.

This clonotype was counted many times. The chain links TRBV29-1 to TRBJ1-4; TRBD1 is a possible D gene (6 bases). The CDR3 covers 15 residues. CDR1 SQVTM and CDR2 ANQGSEA come from the germline V gene. The V end lost 5 bases, the J end lost 0 bases, and 13 bases lay between the germline ends. DNA for the CDR3: TGCAGCGTTCTAGACAGGCTTGCAACTAATGAAAAACTGTTTTTT. It is translated as CSVLDRLATNEKLFF. The entire variable domain, with the rest obtained from reference TRBV29-1 and TRBJ1-4, is as follows: SAVISQKPSRDICQRGTSLTIQCQVDSQVTMMFWYRQQPGQSLTLIATANQGSEATYESGFVIDKFPISRPNLTFSTLTVSNMSPEDSSIYLCSVLDRLATNEKLFFGSGTQLSVL.

J is TRBJ1-2 and V is TRBV11-1; a possible D gene is TRBD1 (5 bases). The CDR3 has 14 amino acids. Germline V gives CDR1 SGHAT, CDR2 FQDESV (reference sequence). The V end lost 1 base, the J end lost 6 bases, and 12 bases lay between the germline ends. CDR3 nucleotides: TGTGCCAGCAGCTTAGGGGACGTCGACCATGGCTACACCTTC. Translation: CASSLGDVDHGYTF.

This clonotype was seen a handful of times. This rearrangement joins TRBV7-6 to TRBJ1-6; D might be TRBD1 (5 bases). Per germline, CDR1 SGHVS and CDR2 FNYEAQ. The CDR3 contains 16 residues. Trimming cost V 3 bases and J 9 bases, with 18 bases left between them. The CDR3 nucleotides read TGTGCCAGCAGCTTGATATCGGGGGGTAATTTTTCACCCCTCCACTTT. Protein: CASSLISGGNFSPLHF.

Details on this clonotype: The junction shows a germline mismatch at one end, possibly a read error. The rearrangement links TRBV7-3 to TRBJ2-6; TRBD1 aligns across 9 bases. The CDR3 extends over 13 amino acids. Germline assignment: CDR1 SGHTA and CDR2 FQGTGA. This chain's CDR3 is CASGSGTGTAEAF. In DNA, the CDR3 is TGTGCCAGCGGCTCCGGGACAGGGACGGCTGAAGCTTTC.

This clonotype was counted many times. Germline and junction disagree at one end, which may indicate a read error. The V and J genes are TRBV5-1 and TRBJ2-7, with TRBD2 as a possible D gene (5 bases). This CDR3 comprises 13 residues. CDR1 and CDR2 (germline): SGHRS, YFSETQ. As DNA, the CDR3 is TGTGCCAGCAGCTTAGAGGGTAGCTACGAGCAGTACTTC. It translates to CASSLEGSYEQYF. Full variable domain (outside the CDR3, taken from reference TRBV5-1 and TRBJ2-7): KAGVTQTPRYLIKTRGQQVTLSCSPISGHRSVSWYQQTPGQGLQFLFEYFSETQRNKGNFPGRFSGRQFSNSRSEMNVSTLELGDSALYLCASSLEGSYEQYFGPGTRLTVT.

Regarding this clonotype: This clone may be a read error of a much larger clone one base away. J is TRBJ1-1 and V is TRBV7-9; the D gene is possibly TRBD1 (6 bases). The CDR3 totals 13 residues. The germline V gene encodes CDR1 SEHNR and CDR2 FQNEAQ (reference sequence). DNA for the CDR3: TGTGCCAGCAGCTCAGACAGGCACACTAAAGCTTTCTTT. Translating it yields CASSSDRHTKAFF.

The chain recombines TRBV15 with TRBJ2-2, with D perhaps being TRBD1 or TRBD2 (5 bases each). The CDR3 consists of 14 residues. The germline gives CDR1 LNHNV, CDR2 YYDKDF (reference sequence). The V and J ends lost 3 bases and 8 bases respectively, with 13 bases between them. CDR3 loop: CATSRGVATGELFF. CDR3 DNA: TGTGCCACCAGCAGGGGGGTGGCGACGGGGGAGCTGTTTTTT.

This clonotype showed up many times. The gene calls are TRBV7-2 and TRBJ2-6, with D perhaps TRBD1 or TRBD2 (5 bases each). Trimming took 2 bases from V and 4 from J, leaving 12 bases between them. There are 16 residues in the CDR3. Germline V gene data show CDR1 as SGHTA and CDR2 as FQGNSA. The CDR3 nucleotides are TGTGCCAGCAGCTTATTTGGGGGATCCGGGGCCAACGTCCTGACTTTC. It translates to CASSLFGGSGANVLTF.

This clonotype was detected only a few times. The V call is TRBV19, the J call TRBJ1-4, with TRBD1 matching over 7 bases. This CDR3 is 15 amino acids long. The V gene's germline CDR1 is LNHDA and CDR2 SQIVND (reference sequence). Losses at the gene ends were 4 bases for V and 6 bases for J; bases not matched to a gene: 8. The CDR3 sequence: CASSTGQAGDEKLFF. In DNA, the CDR3 is TGTGCCAGTAGTACCGGACAGGCCGGGGATGAAAAACTGTTTTTT. Based on the CDR3 plus reference TRBV19 and TRBJ1-4, the full variable domain is DGGITQSPKYLFRKEGQNVTLSCEQNLNHDAMYWYRQDPGQGLRLIYYSQIVNDFQKGDIAEGYSVSREKKESFPLTVTSAQKNPTAFYLCASSTGQAGDEKLFFGSGTQLSVL.

The sample holds many counts of this clonotype. J is TRBJ1-5 and V is TRBV19; no clear D gene. Germline V gives CDR1 LNHDA, CDR2 SQIVND (reference sequence). There are 12 residues in the CDR3. In DNA form, the CDR3 reads TGTGGGACGGGGTATAGCAATCAGCCCCAGCATTTT. Encoded protein: CGTGYSNQPQHF.

This clonotype was seen at least ten times. J is TRBJ2-2 and V is TRBV10-2; TRBD1 might be the D (6 bases). V lost 6 bases to trimming and J lost 1 base, with 15 bases between them. CDR3 length: 16 residues. Germline values: CDR1 WSHSY, CDR2 SAAADI. The CDR3 nucleotides read TGCGCCAGCAGCCAAACAGGGTGGCAGAACACCGGGGAGCTGTTTTTT. It codes for CASSQTGWQNTGELFF.

Written as DNA, the CDR3 is TGTGCCAGCAGTGAAGGACGGGGTTGGTATTACACTGAAGCTTTCTTT. Translating it yields CASSEGRGWYYTEAFF. This chain connects TRBV2 to TRBJ1-1, with D uncertain. Germline values: CDR1 SNHLY, CDR2 FYNNEI. Trimming removed 1 base at V and 3 bases at J, with 15 bases between. This CDR3 is built from 16 residues.

This clonotype has at least ten counts. The chain combines TRBV24-1 with TRBJ1-5; D not resolved. The CDR3 consists of 13 residues. Per the germline V gene, CDR1 is KGHDR and CDR2 is SFDVKD. V lost 4 bases and J lost 6, with 9 bases in between. This CDR3 reads CATSDSVGQPQHF. In nucleotides, the CDR3 is TGTGCCACCAGTGACTCGGTGGGTCAGCCCCAGCATTTT.

The rearrangement uses TRBV7-9 and TRBJ1-1; 7 positions agree with TRBD1. The J segment lost 1 base and the V segment lost 5 bases, leaving 13 bases of the junction unmatched. This CDR3 spans 17 amino acids. The V gene's germline CDR1 is SEHNR and CDR2 FQNEAQ (reference sequence). The DNA for the CDR3 is TGTGCCAGCAGCCAAAGGGCGGCCGGGACAGCGAACACTGAAGCTTTCTTT. It translates to CASSQRAAGTANTEAFF.

The V and J genes are TRBV29-1 and TRBJ1-2; TRBD1 aligns across 11 bases. Losses at the gene ends were 6 bases for V and 5 bases for J; bases not matched to a gene: 8. The CDR3 is made up of 14 amino acids. Germline assignment: CDR1 SQVTM and CDR2 ANQGSEA. CDR3 residues: CSVVPGQGGYGYTF. CDR3 nucleotide sequence: TGCAGCGTGGTACCGGGACAGGGGGGGTATGGCTACACCTTC.

This clonotype was seen just once. This rearrangement joins TRBV5-4 to TRBJ2-5, with D maybe TRBD1 (5 bases). The germline gives CDR1 SGHNT, CDR2 YYREEE (reference sequence). V was shortened by 0 bases and J by 12 bases, with 18 bases between the two germline ends. The CDR3 runs to 14 residues. For the CDR3, the DNA is TGTGCCAGCAGCTTGGCAGGGCCAATTTCGGACGAGTACTTC. Translated: CASSLAGPISDEYF.